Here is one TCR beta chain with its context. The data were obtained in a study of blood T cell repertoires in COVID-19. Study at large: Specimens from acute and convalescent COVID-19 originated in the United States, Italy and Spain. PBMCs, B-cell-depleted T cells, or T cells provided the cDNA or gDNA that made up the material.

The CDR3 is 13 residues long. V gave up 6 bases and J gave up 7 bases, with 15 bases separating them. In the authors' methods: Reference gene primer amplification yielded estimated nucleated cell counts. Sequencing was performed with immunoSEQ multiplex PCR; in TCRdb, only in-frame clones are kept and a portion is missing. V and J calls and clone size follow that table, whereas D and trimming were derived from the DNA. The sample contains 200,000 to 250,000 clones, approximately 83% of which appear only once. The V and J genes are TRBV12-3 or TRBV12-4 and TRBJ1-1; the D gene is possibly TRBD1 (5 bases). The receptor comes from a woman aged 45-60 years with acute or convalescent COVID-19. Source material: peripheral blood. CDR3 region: CASSSQGLDEAFF. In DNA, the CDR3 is TGTGCCAGCAGCTCTCAGGGCCTCGATGAAGCTTTCTTT.